Listed below are T cell receptor beta chains from one sample, sequenced in a study of circulating and synovial CD4+ cells in juvenile arthritis. The data were produced by immunoSEQ multiplex PCR, yet TCRdb's version contains in-frame clones alone and is incomplete. Here the sample spans around 32,000 clones, 80% to 95% being singletons. The specimen was CD4+ T cells from blood. The receptors were gathered from a human donor with juvenile idiopathic arthritis. CDR3s include the opening cysteine and the closing phenylalanine or tryptophan. A D gene is named only where the DNA matches it firmly. Only part of the rows carry a size: once, few, many, or a class if the clone is expanded.

d_call j_call v_call clone_size cdr3_nt cdr3_aa
TRBD1 TRBJ1-2 TRBV28 - TGTGCCAGCAGTTTGCCGACAGGGGCTAACTATGGCTACACCTTC CASSLPTGANYGYTF
- TRBJ2-7 TRBV27 - TGTGCCACCCGGAGGCCGTCGGGCGAGCAGTACTTC CATRRPSGEQYF
TRBD1 TRBJ2-3 TRBV11-3 - TGTGCCAGCAGCGTAGGACAGGGGGTAGATACGCAGTATTTT CASSVGQGVDTQYF
- TRBJ2-3 TRBV5-4 - TGTGCCAGCAGCTTGAGGCAGGGCACAGATACGCAGTATTTT CASSLRQGTDTQYF
- TRBJ2-1 TRBV28 - TGTGCCAGCAGTTTATGGGTCGGGCAGAGGGGGAACAATGAGCAGTTCTTC CASSLWVGQRGNNEQFF
- TRBJ2-2 TRBV29-1 - TGCAGCGTTGGGCAGGGAACCGGGGAGCTGTTTTTT CSVGQGTGELFF
TRBD2 TRBJ2-3 TRBV28 - TGTGCCAGCAGTCCCCCGCCCGGGCTAGCGGGAGGGCCCTCCACAGATACGCAGTATTTT CASSPPPGLAGGPSTDTQYF
TRBD1 TRBJ1-2 TRBV19 few TGTGCCACGGCCCAGGGGGCAGGGGGCTACACCTTC CATAQGAGGYTF
TRBD2 TRBJ2-3 TRBV10-3 - TGTGCCATCAGCGGGACTAGCGGGACGCTGTCCCCCAGTATCGATACGCAGTATTTT CAISGTSGTLSPSIDTQYF
- TRBJ2-7 TRBV28 - TGTGCCAGCACCGGGACACCAAAACACGAGCAGTACTTC CASTGTPKHEQYF
- TRBJ1-5 TRBV19 - TGTGCCAGTAGTATAGAGCCGGGATGGCAGCCCCAGCATTTT CASSIEPGWQPQHF
TRBD1 TRBJ1-1 TRBV6-4 - TGTGCCAGCAGTGTGACAGGGAGGACTGAAGCTTTCTTT CASSVTGRTEAFF
TRBD1 TRBJ1-4 TRBV27 - TGTGCCAGCAGTTTGTCAGGGACAGGGCATGAAAAACTGTTTTTT CASSLSGTGHEKLFF
TRBD2 TRBJ2-3 TRBV10-2 once TGCGCCAGCGAGCGGGGGAGCACAGATACGCAGTATTTT CASERGSTDTQYF
- TRBJ1-5 TRBV9 - TGTGCCAGCAGCGTAGATGCGGATCAGCCCCAGCATTTT CASSVDADQPQHF
TRBD2 TRBJ2-3 TRBV4-2 - TGTGCCAGCAGCCACTCCGGGAGGGGCGCACCAGATACGCAGTATTTT CASSHSGRGAPDTQYF
- TRBJ1-1 TRBV9 once TGTGCCAGCACCTCACGTAGGGCGGGGGTCGTGAACACTGAAGCTTTCTTT CASTSRRAGVVNTEAFF
- TRBJ2-7 TRBV4-1 - TGCGCCAGCAGCCAAGATATGGGAGACTACCCCTACGAGCAGTACTTC CASSQDMGDYPYEQYF
- TRBJ1-1 TRBV21-1 - TGTGCCAGCAGCCCAGGGGGAAGCACTGAAGCTTTCTTT CASSPGGSTEAFF